This T cell receptor (beta chain) appears in the sequencing data of a study of early T cells in non-severe SARS-CoV-2 infection. As part of library construction, unique molecular identifiers were attached to individual cDNA molecules. Each CDR3 protein is one row after TCRdb ran MiXCR on the 5' RACE reads. In the table there are some 77,000 distinct CDR3 sequences, more than 10% of which are singletons. This clonotype has only a few counts. Its specificity is not known. Study-wide results and limits: A preference for anti-spike CD8 responses marked VDJdb matching, which missed private and CD4 specificities.

The CDR3 has 15 amino acids. Trimming left V 4 bases short and J 7 bases short, with 14 bases between. Germline-derived CDR1 and CDR2 are ENHRY and SYGVKD. Sequencing input: whole blood. The chain joins TRBV10-3 to TRBJ1-6; a weak D match, TRBD1 (6 bases). The TCR was taken from an adult who was a healthcare worker with PCR-confirmed SARS-CoV-2 infection or an uninfected control (not recorded which). The CDR3 region has the DNA TGTGCCATCAGTGCACAGACAGGCCGCAATTCACCCCTCCACTTT. Amino acid sequence: CAISAQTGRNSPLHF.